This paragraph covers one TCR beta chain sequence. An end of the junction does not agree with germline; a read error may underlie this. The CDR3 consists of 18 residues. Germline CDR1 and CDR2: SGHVS and FNYEAQ. This entry belongs to a study of CD8+CD57+ T cells in acquired aplastic anemia. Study information: Sorted CD4+ plus CD8+ cells gave DNA averaging about 3.2 ug.

Profiles of TCR beta VDJ and CDR3 were generated from a genomic DNA template. TCRdb re-derived calls from the reads in MiXCR, one entry per CDR3 protein. The sample lists around 230,000 distinct CDR3 sequences, approximately 57% occurring once. The genes are TRBV7-6 and TRBJ2-1; perhaps TRBD2 as D (7 bases). The receptor's source is a human donor in good health. Sequenced: sorted CD4+, CD8+, or CD8+CD57+ T cells (not recorded which) from PBMCs. The CDR3 here is CASSLGGASINSYKEQFF. The CDR3 region has the DNA TGTGCCAGTAGCTTAGGGGGGGCCTCGATAAATTCCTACAAAGAGCAGTTCTTC.